The clone carrying this T cell receptor (beta chain) was recorded many times. Antigen: not known. Trimming stripped 9 bases from V and 2 bases from J, with 17 bases between. CDR3 length: 15 amino acids. The V gene's germline CDR1 is LNHDA and CDR2 SQIVND (reference sequence). This record comes from a study of shared clonotypes between healthy human individuals. Findings and caveats of the study: Sampling was confined to blood; repertoires within tissues likely differ.

This table comes from immunoSEQ multiplex PCR, and its TCRdb copy is limited to in-frame clones, with some not included. The sample gives 450,000 to 500,000 clones, around 80% of which show up once; 12% is in the top ten. V and J are TRBV19 and TRBJ1-3, with D uncertain. The sequencing input was PBMCs. The clonotype originates from a woman aged 35 to 49 in good health. Some clones in this sample may be carry-over from other donors' samples. The CDR3 bases are TGTGCCAGCTCGACCGGTGGCACGGCTGGAAACACCATATATTTT. Protein sequence: CASSTGGTAGNTIYF.